The T cell receptor beta chain under discussion was sequenced for a study of technical replicates of blood from a handful of donors. From germline, CDR1 is LGHNA and CDR2 YSLEER. This CDR3 has 18 residues. The V gene end was trimmed by 8 bases and the J gene end by 5 bases; junction bases not matched to a gene: 16. The data were produced by immunoSEQ multiplex PCR, yet TCRdb's version contains in-frame clones alone and is incomplete. The sample has under 70,000 clones; 91% are singletons. The TCR was taken from a human donor in good health. Some clones in this sample may be carry-over from other donors' samples. The material sequenced was PBMCs. The gene calls are TRBV4-3 and TRBJ2-2, with 11 bases aligning to TRBD2. The CDR3 is CASQTRSSGRMETGELFF. DNA for the CDR3: TGCGCCAGCCAAACACGATCTAGCGGGAGGATGGAAACCGGGGAGCTGTTTTTT.